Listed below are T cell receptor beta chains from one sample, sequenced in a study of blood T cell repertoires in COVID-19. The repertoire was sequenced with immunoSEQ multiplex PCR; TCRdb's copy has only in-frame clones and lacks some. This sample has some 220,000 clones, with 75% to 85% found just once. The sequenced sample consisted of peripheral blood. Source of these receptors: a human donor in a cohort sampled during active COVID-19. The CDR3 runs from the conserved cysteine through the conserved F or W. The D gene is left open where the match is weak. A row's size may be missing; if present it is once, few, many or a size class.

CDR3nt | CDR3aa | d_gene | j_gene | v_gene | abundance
TGTGCCAGCAGTCACCTAGAAGATACGCAGTATTTT | CASSHLEDTQYF | - | TRBJ2-3 | TRBV6-5 | -
TGTGCCAGCAGTAGGGACAGGGGATCCGCAAATTCACCCCTCCACTTT | CASSRDRGSANSPLHF | TRBD1 | TRBJ1-6 | TRBV27 | -
TGTGCCAGCAGTCTCAGGGCGATCTCCTACGAGCAGTACTTC | CASSLRAISYEQYF | - | TRBJ2-7 | TRBV27 | many
TGCGCCAGCACCAACTCCTACGAGCAGTACTTC | CASTNSYEQYF | - | TRBJ2-7 | TRBV5-1 | -
TGTGCCAGTAGACCGGGACAGGGGACCGATTCACCCCTCCACTTT | CASRPGQGTDSPLHF | TRBD1 | TRBJ1-6 | TRBV19 | -
TGTGCCAGCAGTCTCAGGGAGCGGGGGAGCTACAATGAGCAGTTCTTC | CASSLRERGSYNEQFF | TRBD2 | TRBJ2-1 | TRBV2 | -
TGTGCCAGCAGTTACTCTGGGGGCGGGTATGGCTACACCTTC | CASSYSGGGYGYTF | - | TRBJ1-2 | TRBV6-5 | -
TGTGCCAGCAGCTTAGCCTTGGGTTCAGGGATCGGGGAGCAGTACTTC | CASSLALGSGIGEQYF | - | TRBJ2-7 | TRBV7-2 | -
TGTGCCAGCAGCCGGGACAGACCATTAGGGAGGCCCCAGCATTTT | CASSRDRPLGRPQHF | TRBD1 | TRBJ1-5 | TRBV6-5 | -
TGTGCCAGCAGCTTCAGGGGAAATAGCAATCAGCCCCAGCATTTT | CASSFRGNSNQPQHF | - | TRBJ1-5 | TRBV7-2 | -
TGTGCCAGCAGTCTAGGGACTGGACAGGGGGTGTTGAACACTGAAGCTTTCTTT | CASSLGTGQGVLNTEAFF | TRBD1 | TRBJ1-1 | TRBV28 | -
TGTGCCACGGCCGGACAGGCCAACAATGAGCAGTTCTTC | CATAGQANNEQFF | TRBD1 | TRBJ2-1 | TRBV24-1 | -
TGTGCCAGCAGCCAAGGGAGGATCACTGAAGCTTTCTTT | CASSQGRITEAFF | - | TRBJ1-1 | TRBV3-1/TRBV3-2 | -
TGTGCCAGCAGGGCACTAGCGGGGGCGGGCACAGATACGCAGTATTTT | CASRALAGAGTDTQYF | TRBD2 | TRBJ2-3 | TRBV2 | -
TGTGCCAGTAGTAACACAGCGAACACTGAAGCTTTCTTT | CASSNTANTEAFF | - | TRBJ1-1 | TRBV19 | few
TGTGCCAGCAGCCAAGTAGGACTGGAGAATACGCAGTATTTT | CASSQVGLENTQYF | - | TRBJ2-3 | TRBV4-2 | once
TGCGCCAGCAGCTTGTGGGGACAGAGCACAGATACGCAGTATTTT | CASSLWGQSTDTQYF | TRBD1 | TRBJ2-3 | TRBV5-1 | -
TGTGCCAGTACCACCCTAGGGACAGCCTCTGGAAACACCATATATTTT | CASTTLGTASGNTIYF | TRBD1 | TRBJ1-3 | TRBV19 | once
TGCGCCAGCAGCCGTGGGGAGGGACCGAACACTGAAGCTTTCTTT | CASSRGEGPNTEAFF | - | TRBJ1-1 | TRBV4-1 | -
TGTGCCAGCAGACCAGACCCGGACAGTAATGAGCAGTTCTTC | CASRPDPDSNEQFF | - | TRBJ2-1 | TRBV2 | -
TGTGCCAGCAGCCAAGTACAGGGGGCTAATGAAAAACTGTTTTTT | CASSQVQGANEKLFF | TRBD1 | TRBJ1-4 | TRBV4-2 | few
TGTGCCAGCAGTCCCCGCCCGGGACAGGAAAGTGAAAAACTGTTTTTT | CASSPRPGQESEKLFF | TRBD1 | TRBJ1-4 | TRBV27 | -
TGTGCCAGCAGCCCCCGTGCGGGGGCCTCCCTGGGGGAGACCCAGTACTTC | CASSPRAGASLGETQYF | - | TRBJ2-5 | TRBV7-2 | few
TGTGCCAGCAGATCCTATGGCGAGCAGTACTTC | CASRSYGEQYF | - | TRBJ2-7 | TRBV6-5 | -
TGTGCCAGCAGCTTGGTTCTGCCGGAGCACACAGATACGCAGTATTTT | CASSLVLPEHTDTQYF | - | TRBJ2-3 | TRBV5-4 | -
TGCGCCAGCAGCTCGGCCCGCATTCCAGCGCATGGCTACACCTTC | CASSSARIPAHGYTF | - | TRBJ1-2 | TRBV5-1 | -